The following is a T cell receptor (beta chain) sequence with its context. Antigen specificity is unknown. Germline V gene data show CDR1 as MDHEN and CDR2 as SYDVKM. Trimming left V 9 bases short and J 3 bases short, with 16 bases between. The CDR3 is 14 residues long. The sample originates from a study of metastatic and nonmetastatic thyroid tumors. In the study overall: A comparison of repertoires was made across blood and tumor or nodule tissue from malignant and benign thyroid patients.

In the original processing: The authors used CDR3 differences across clinicopathological groups to build a distant-metastasis classifier for papillary thyroid cancer. TCRdb ran MiXCR on the PCR reads. TCRdb assigned the V and J calls; the authors' analysis was not used. The sample carries approximately 69,000 clones, 13% to 15% recorded once. Study observations and caveats: Relative to benign nodules, malignant thyroid tumors were reportedly characterized by significantly elevated TCR beta diversity in blood and tumor.

Among the patients, none had received any treatment before thyroid surgery. This rearrangement joins TRBV28 to TRBJ2-3; TRBD2 is a possible D gene (6 bases). Material for sequencing was blood. The sequence derives from a male donor with papillary thyroid cancer or a benign thyroid nodule (not recorded which). Some clones in this sample may be carry-over from other donors' samples. The CDR3 region is CARSPRGRTDTQYF. The CDR3 DNA reads TGTGCCAGAAGTCCTAGAGGGAGGACAGATACGCAGTATTTT.